The clone carrying this T cell receptor (beta chain) was counted at least ten times. Its target is unknown. The sample belongs to a study of response to subunit inactivated influenza vaccine. Study-level results: There was a suggestion from the authors that each seasonal influenza vaccination recruits few new T cells.

TCRdb recomputed calls from the RT-PCR reads with MiXCR, one row per CDR3 protein. The sample shows approximately 490,000 distinct CDR3 sequences, more than 7% of them seen only once. This receptor was taken from a man between 50 and 75 years old who received an inactivated influenza vaccine. Sequenced material: PBMCs from blood, taken around 25 months after vaccination.

CDR3 amino acids: CSARAGLADTDTQYF. The CDR3 nucleotides read TGCAGTGCTAGGGCCGGACTAGCGGACACAGATACGCAGTATTTT. This chain links TRBV20-1 with TRBJ2-3, with TRBD2 matching over 10 bases. Losses at the gene ends were 3 bases for V and 2 bases for J; bases not matched to a gene: 5. CDR3 length: 15 amino acids. Germline assignment: CDR1 DFQATT and CDR2 SNEGSKA (reference sequence).